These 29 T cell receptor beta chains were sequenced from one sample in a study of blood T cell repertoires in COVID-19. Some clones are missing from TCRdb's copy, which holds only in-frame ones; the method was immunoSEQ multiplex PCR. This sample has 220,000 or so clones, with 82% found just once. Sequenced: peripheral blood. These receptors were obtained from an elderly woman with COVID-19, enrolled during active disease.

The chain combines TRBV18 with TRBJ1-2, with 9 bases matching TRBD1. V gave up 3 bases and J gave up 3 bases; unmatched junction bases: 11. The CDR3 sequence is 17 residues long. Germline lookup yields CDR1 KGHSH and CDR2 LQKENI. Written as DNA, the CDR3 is TGTGCCAGCTCACCGAAGGGGACAGGGAAGTTCGACTATGGCTACACCTTC. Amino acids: CASSPKGTGKFDYGYTF.

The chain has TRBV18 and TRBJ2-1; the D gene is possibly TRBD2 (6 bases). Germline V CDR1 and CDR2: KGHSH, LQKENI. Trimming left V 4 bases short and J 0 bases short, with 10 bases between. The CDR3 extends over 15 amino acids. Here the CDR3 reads CASSLGRSSYNEQFF. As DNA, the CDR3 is TGTGCCAGCTCACTCGGGAGAAGCTCCTACAATGAGCAGTTCTTC.

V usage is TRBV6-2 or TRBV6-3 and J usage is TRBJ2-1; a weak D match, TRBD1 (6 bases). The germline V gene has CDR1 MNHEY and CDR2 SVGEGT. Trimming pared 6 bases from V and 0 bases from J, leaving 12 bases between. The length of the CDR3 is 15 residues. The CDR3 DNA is TGTGCCAGCAGCCACGGACAGAGCTCCTACAATGAGCAGTTCTTC. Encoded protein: CASSHGQSSYNEQFF.

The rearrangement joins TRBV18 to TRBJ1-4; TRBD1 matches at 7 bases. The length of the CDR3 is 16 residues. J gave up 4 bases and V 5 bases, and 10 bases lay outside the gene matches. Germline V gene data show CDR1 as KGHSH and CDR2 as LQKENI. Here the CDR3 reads CASSATLGTDNEKLFF. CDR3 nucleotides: TGTGCCAGCTCAGCCACACTTGGGACAGATAATGAAAAACTGTTTTTT.

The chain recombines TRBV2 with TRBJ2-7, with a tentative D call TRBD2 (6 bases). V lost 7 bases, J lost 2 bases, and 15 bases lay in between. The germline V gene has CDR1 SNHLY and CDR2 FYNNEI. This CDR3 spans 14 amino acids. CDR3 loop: CASTKGWGAYEQYF. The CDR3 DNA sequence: TGTGCCAGCACAAAGGGGTGGGGGGCCTACGAGCAGTACTTC.

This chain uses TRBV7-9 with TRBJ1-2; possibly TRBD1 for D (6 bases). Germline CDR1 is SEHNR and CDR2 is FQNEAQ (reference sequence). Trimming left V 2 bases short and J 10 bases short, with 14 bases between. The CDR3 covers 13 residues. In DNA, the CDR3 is TGTGCCAGCAGCTTAACCAACCCAGGGGACTACACCTTC. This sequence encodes CASSLTNPGDYTF.

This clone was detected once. In DNA, the CDR3 is TGTGCCAGCAGCTTTTCTAGCGGGAGGGCCAATGAGCAGTTCTTC. It yields the protein CASSFSSGRANEQFF. This rearrangement joins TRBV6-4 to TRBJ2-1; 12 nucleotides agree with TRBD2. The germline CDR1 and CDR2 sequences are MRHNA and SNTAGT. V lost 6 bases and J lost 6; bases outside the gene matches: 6. This CDR3 region has 15 residues.

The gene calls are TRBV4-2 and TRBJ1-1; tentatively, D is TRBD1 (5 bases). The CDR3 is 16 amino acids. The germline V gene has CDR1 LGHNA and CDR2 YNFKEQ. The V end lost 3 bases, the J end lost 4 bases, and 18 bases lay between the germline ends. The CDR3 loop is CASSQGGDSVGTEAFF. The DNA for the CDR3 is TGTGCCAGCAGCCAGGGAGGAGACAGTGTAGGCACTGAAGCTTTCTTT.

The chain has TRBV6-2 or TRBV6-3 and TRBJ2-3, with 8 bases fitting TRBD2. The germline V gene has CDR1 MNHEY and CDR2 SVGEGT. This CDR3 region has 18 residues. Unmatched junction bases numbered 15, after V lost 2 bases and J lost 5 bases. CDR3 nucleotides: TGTGCCAGCAGTTACGACCCCCAGGGGAGCGGGGGCAGAGATACGCAGTATTTT. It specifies CASSYDPQGSGGRDTQYF.

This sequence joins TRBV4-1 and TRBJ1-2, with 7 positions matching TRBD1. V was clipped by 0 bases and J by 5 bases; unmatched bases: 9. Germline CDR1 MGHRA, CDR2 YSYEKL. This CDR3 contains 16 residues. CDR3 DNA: TGCGCCAGCAGCCAAGAGAATGACAGGGTCGGTTATGGCTACACCTTC. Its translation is CASSQENDRVGYGYTF.

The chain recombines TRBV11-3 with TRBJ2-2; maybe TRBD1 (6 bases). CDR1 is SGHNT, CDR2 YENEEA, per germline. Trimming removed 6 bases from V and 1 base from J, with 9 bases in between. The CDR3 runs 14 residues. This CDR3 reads CASSLTGNTGELFF. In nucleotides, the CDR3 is TGTGCCAGCAGTTTGACAGGGAACACCGGGGAGCTGTTTTTT.

The CDR3 spells CASSSEIGKVAGAILYNEQFF. The CDR3 nucleotides are TGTGCCAGCAGCTCCGAAATCGGGAAAGTAGCCGGCGCTATCCTCTACAATGAGCAGTTCTTC. The V gene is TRBV7-8, the J gene TRBJ2-1; maybe TRBD2 (5 bases). V lost 4 bases to trimming and J lost 3 bases, with 31 bases between them. CDR3 length: 21 residues. The germline gives CDR1 SGHVS, CDR2 FQNEAQ.

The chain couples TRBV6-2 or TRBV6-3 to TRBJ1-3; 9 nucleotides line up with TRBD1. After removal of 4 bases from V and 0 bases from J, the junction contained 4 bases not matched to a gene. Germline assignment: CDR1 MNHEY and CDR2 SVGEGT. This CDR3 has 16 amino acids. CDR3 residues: CASSSDRGISGNTIYF. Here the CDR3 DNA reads TGTGCCAGCAGTTCGGACAGGGGAATCTCTGGAAACACCATATATTTT.

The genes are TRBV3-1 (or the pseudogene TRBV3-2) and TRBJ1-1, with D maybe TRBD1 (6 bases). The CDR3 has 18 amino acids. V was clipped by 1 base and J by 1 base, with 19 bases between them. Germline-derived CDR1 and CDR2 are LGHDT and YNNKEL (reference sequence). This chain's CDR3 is CASSQAKTGFYSNTEAFF. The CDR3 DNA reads TGTGCCAGCAGCCAAGCCAAGACAGGATTTTATTCGAACACTGAAGCTTTCTTT.

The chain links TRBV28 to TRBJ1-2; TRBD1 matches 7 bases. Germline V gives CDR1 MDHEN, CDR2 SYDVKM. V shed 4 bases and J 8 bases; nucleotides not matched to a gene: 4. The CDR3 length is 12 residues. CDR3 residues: CASSYRGGGYTF. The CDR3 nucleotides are TGTGCCAGCAGTTACAGGGGAGGAGGCTACACCTTC.

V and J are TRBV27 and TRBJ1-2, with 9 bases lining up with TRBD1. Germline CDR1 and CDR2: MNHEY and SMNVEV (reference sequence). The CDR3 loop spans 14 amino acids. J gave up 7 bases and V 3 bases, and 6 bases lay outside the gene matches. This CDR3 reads CASSFLTGGFGYTF. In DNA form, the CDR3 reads TGTGCCAGCAGTTTTCTAACAGGGGGCTTTGGCTACACCTTC.

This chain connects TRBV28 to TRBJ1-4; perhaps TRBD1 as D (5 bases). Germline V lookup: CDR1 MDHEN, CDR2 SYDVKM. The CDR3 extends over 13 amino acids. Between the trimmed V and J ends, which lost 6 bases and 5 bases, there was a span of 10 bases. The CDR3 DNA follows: TGTGCCAGCAGAAGGGGCCCAAATGAAAAACTGTTTTTT. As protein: CASRRGPNEKLFF.

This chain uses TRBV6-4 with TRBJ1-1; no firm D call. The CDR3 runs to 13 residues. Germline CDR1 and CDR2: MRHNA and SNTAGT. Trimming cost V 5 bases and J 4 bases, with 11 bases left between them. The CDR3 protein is CASSRERGTEAFF. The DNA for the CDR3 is TGTGCCAGCAGTAGGGAGCGGGGCACTGAAGCTTTCTTT.

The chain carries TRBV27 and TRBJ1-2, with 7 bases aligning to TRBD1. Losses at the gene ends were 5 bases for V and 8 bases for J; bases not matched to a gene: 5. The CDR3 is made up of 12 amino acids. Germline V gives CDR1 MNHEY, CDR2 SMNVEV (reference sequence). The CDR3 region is CASSTRDSGYTF. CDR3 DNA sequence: TGTGCCAGCAGTACCCGGGACAGCGGCTACACCTTC.

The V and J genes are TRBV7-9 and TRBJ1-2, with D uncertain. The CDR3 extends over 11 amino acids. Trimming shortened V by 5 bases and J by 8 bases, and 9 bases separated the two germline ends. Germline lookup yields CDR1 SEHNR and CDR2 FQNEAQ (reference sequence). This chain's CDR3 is CASSPEQGYTF. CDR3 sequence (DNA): TGTGCCAGCAGCCCAGAACAGGGCTACACCTTC.

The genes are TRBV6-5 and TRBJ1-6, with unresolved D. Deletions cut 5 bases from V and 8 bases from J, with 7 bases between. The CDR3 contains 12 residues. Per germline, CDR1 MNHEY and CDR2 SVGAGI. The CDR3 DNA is TGTGCCAGCAGTCGCGGGGATTCACCCCTCCACTTT. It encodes CASSRGDSPLHF.

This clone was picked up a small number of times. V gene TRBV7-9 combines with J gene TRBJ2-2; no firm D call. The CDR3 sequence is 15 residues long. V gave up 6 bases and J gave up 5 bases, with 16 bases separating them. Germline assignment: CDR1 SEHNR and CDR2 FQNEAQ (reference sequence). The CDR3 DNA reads TGTGCCAGCAGGCCCTCAGGTTTTGGTACCGGGGAGCTGTTTTTT. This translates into CASRPSGFGTGELFF.

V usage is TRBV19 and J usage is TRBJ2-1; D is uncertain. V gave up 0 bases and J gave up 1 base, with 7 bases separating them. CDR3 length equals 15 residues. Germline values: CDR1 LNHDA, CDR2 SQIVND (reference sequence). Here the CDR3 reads CASSIDSSSYNEQFF. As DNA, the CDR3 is TGTGCCAGTAGTATAGATTCCTCGTCCTACAATGAGCAGTTCTTC.

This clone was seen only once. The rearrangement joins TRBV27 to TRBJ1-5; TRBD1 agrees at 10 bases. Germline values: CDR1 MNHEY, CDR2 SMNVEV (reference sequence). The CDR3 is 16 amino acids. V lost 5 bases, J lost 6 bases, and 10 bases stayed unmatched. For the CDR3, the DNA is TGTGCCAGCAGTACCTCAGAGACAGGGGGCGGTCAGCCCCAGCATTTT. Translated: CASSTSETGGGQPQHF.

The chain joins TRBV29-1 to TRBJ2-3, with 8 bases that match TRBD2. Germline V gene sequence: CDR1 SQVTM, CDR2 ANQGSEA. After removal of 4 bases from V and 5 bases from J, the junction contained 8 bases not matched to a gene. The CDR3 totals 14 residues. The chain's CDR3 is CSVGQGLGRDTQYF. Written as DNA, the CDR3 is TGCAGCGTTGGGCAGGGACTAGGTAGAGATACGCAGTATTTT.

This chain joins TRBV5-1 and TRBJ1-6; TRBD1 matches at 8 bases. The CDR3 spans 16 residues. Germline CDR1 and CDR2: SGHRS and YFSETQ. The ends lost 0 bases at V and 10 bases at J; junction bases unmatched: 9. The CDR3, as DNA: TGCGCCAGCAGCTTGGCCGTGGCAGGGGGCAGCTCACCCCTCCACTTT. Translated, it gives CASSLAVAGGSSPLHF.

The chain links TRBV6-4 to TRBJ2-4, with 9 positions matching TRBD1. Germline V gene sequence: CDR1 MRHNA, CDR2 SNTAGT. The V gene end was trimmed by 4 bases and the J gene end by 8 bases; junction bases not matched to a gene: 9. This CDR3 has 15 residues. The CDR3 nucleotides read TGTGCCAGCAGTGTTCAAGGGACAGGGCCATACATTCAGTACTTC. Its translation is CASSVQGTGPYIQYF.

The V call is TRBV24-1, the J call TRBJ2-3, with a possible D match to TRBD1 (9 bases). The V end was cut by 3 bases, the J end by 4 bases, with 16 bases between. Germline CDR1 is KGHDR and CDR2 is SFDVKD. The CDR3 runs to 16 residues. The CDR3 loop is CATSDPGGTGSDTQYF. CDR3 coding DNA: TGTGCCACCAGTGATCCGGGGGGGACAGGGTCAGATACGCAGTATTTT.

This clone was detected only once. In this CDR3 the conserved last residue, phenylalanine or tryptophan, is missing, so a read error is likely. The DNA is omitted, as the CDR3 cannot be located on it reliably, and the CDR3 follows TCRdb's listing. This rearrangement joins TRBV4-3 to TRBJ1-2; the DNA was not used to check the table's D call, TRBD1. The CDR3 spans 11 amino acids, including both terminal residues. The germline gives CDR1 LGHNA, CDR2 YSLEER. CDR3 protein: CASSQVFDSLG.